The 14 T cell receptor beta chains below all came from one sample that was sequenced in a study of blood T cell repertoires in COVID-19. Sequencing was performed with immunoSEQ multiplex PCR; in TCRdb, only in-frame clones are kept and a portion is missing. The table lists some 77,000 clones, 90% of them singletons, with 3.5% to 5% in the top ten. Sequences were obtained from peripheral blood. These receptors originate from a woman older than 75 with active or convalescent COVID-19.

This chain links TRBV19 with TRBJ2-7; D gene unclear. The CDR3 consists of 12 residues. The V end was cut by 5 bases, the J end by 0 bases, with 5 bases between. Per the germline V gene, CDR1 is LNHDA and CDR2 is SQIVND (reference sequence). The DNA for the CDR3 is TGTGCCAGTAGTGCCAGCTCCTACGAGCAGTACTTC. Translation gives CASSASSYEQYF.

The chain employs TRBV7-2 and TRBJ2-5; no reliable D call. This CDR3 has 13 residues. CDR1 and CDR2 from the germline V gene are SGHTA and FQGNSA. The ends were cut back, 2 bases at V and 10 bases at J, with 14 bases in the middle. CDR3 amino acids: CASSLRLRSIQYF. The CDR3 nucleotides read TGTGCCAGCAGCTTAAGACTCCGGTCTATCCAGTACTTC.

This clone was observed once. V usage is TRBV19 and J usage is TRBJ2-3; a weak D match, TRBD2 (6 bases). The CDR3 runs 15 residues. Germline V gene data show CDR1 as LNHDA and CDR2 as SQIVND (reference sequence). With 6 bases removed from V and 5 bases from J, the gap between germline ends came to 18 bases. The CDR3: CASSREPDYLDTQYF. The CDR3 DNA is TGTGCCAGTAGCCGGGAGCCCGACTACTTAGATACGCAGTATTTT.

This clone occurred once. The chain combines TRBV20-1 with TRBJ2-5, with D tentatively TRBD2 (5 bases). The CDR3 consists of 15 residues. The germline gives CDR1 DFQATT, CDR2 SNEGSKA (reference sequence). V lost 3 bases and J 5 bases, leaving 19 bases between the germline ends. The CDR3 DNA reads TGCAGTGCTAGTCGGCTAGCCGACGGAAGGGAGACCCAGTACTTC. This codes for CSASRLADGRETQYF.

In DNA, the CDR3 is TGCGCCAGTTCGAGATACAGCGGAGACTACAATGAGCAGTTCTTC. It codes for CASSRYSGDYNEQFF. This chain connects TRBV5-1 to TRBJ2-1; D is perhaps TRBD2 (5 bases). Looked up from germline, CDR1 is SGHRS and CDR2 is YFSETQ. The germline V and J ends were trimmed by 8 bases and 3 bases, with 18 bases remaining between them. The CDR3 totals 15 residues. Based on the CDR3 plus reference TRBV5-1 and TRBJ2-1, the full variable domain is KAGVTQTPRYLIKTRGQQVTLSCSPISGHRSVSWYQQTPGQGLQFLFEYFSETQRNKGNFPGRFSGRQFSNSRSEMNVSTLELGDSALYLCASSRYSGDYNEQFFGPGTRLTVL.

This chain links TRBV7-6 with TRBJ2-7, with 14 positions matching TRBD2. Losses at the gene ends were 5 bases for V and 7 bases for J; bases not matched to a gene: 10. This CDR3 region has 16 residues. Germline CDR1 and CDR2: SGHVS and FNYEAQ. The CDR3 spells CASSPYRGLAGVEQYF. CDR3 nucleotides: TGTGCCAGCAGCCCCTACCGGGGACTAGCGGGAGTAGAGCAGTACTTC.

The gene calls are TRBV18 and TRBJ1-5; D is perhaps TRBD1 (5 bases). The germline CDR1 and CDR2 sequences are KGHSH and LQKENI. V was trimmed by 2 bases and J by 6 bases, leaving 14 bases between them. The CDR3 has 15 residues. CDR3 amino acids: CASSPETATGQPQHF. CDR3 coding DNA: TGTGCCAGCTCACCAGAGACAGCGACCGGTCAGCCCCAGCATTTT.

V is TRBV24-1 and J is TRBJ2-3; 13 nucleotides agree with TRBD2. The trim removed 6 bases at V and 4 bases at J, leaving 6 bases unmatched. This CDR3 has 16 amino acids. CDR1 and CDR2 (germline): KGHDR, SFDVKD. The CDR3 is CATSSTSGRDPDTQYF. CDR3 DNA: TGTGCCACCAGTTCAACTAGCGGGAGGGATCCAGATACGCAGTATTTT.

This clone was counted once. The V and J genes are TRBV5-1 and TRBJ2-2; TRBD1 might be the D (5 bases). Germline assignment: CDR1 SGHRS and CDR2 YFSETQ. The V and J ends lost 3 bases and 0 bases respectively, with 12 bases between them. This CDR3 comprises 16 residues. CDR3 coding DNA: TGCGCCAGCAGCTCGTCAGGGTCCCCGAACACCGGGGAGCTGTTTTTT. Translated, it gives CASSSSGSPNTGELFF.

V is TRBV6-5 and J is TRBJ2-7, with D tentatively TRBD2 (5 bases). Germline loops: CDR1 MNHEY, CDR2 SVGAGI. This CDR3 is built from 14 residues. V was cut by 7 bases and J by 3 bases, with 16 bases left in between. DNA of the CDR3: TGTGCCAGCAAACGTCGGGGAGCCTACTACGAGCAGTACTTC. Its protein is CASKRRGAYYEQYF.

The chain recombines TRBV7-2 with TRBJ2-2; 7 bases are shared with TRBD2. The germline V gene encodes CDR1 SGHTA and CDR2 FQGNSA. The V segment lost 5 bases and the J segment 4 bases; nucleotides outside the gene matches: 13. This CDR3 is 17 amino acids long. DNA for the CDR3: TGTGCCAGCAGCCCCCTATGGGGGGGTGGAACCACCGGGGAGCTGTTTTTT. The encoded protein is CASSPLWGGGTTGELFF.

This chain joins TRBV11-2 and TRBJ2-7; a possible D gene is TRBD1 (5 bases). V was clipped by 0 bases and J by 4 bases, with 10 bases between them. This CDR3 region has 14 residues. Germline lookup yields CDR1 SGHAT and CDR2 FQNNGV. DNA of the CDR3: TGTGCCAGCAGCTTAGACAGGCAGGGTTACGAGCAGTACTTC. Protein sequence: CASSLDRQGYEQYF.

The J gene is TRBJ1-4, the V gene TRBV27; D may be TRBD1 (6 bases). V lost 5 bases to trimming and J lost 0 bases, with 10 bases between them. CDR3 length: 15 residues. Germline V gives CDR1 MNHEY, CDR2 SMNVEV (reference sequence). CDR3 sequence (DNA): TGTGCCAGCAGTGTCAGGGGCGCAACTAATGAAAAACTGTTTTTT. As protein: CASSVRGATNEKLFF.

The chain has TRBV5-4 and TRBJ2-7, with D tentatively TRBD1 (5 bases). Trimming pared 2 bases from V and 6 bases from J, leaving 6 bases between. Germline V gene sequence: CDR1 SGHNT, CDR2 YYREEE (reference sequence). CDR3 length equals 11 residues. CDR3 bases: TGTGCCAGCAGCTTCCAGGGCGAGCAGTACTTC. Its protein is CASSFQGEQYF.